Shown below are 5 T cell receptor beta chains from a single sample sequenced in a study of OX40 agonist ivuxolimab in advanced cancers. Generated by immunoSEQ multiplex PCR, the TCRdb table keeps only in-frame clones and is missing some. The table shows 50,000 or so clones, with 65% to 85% occurring only once. Sequences were derived from CD4+ or CD8+ T cells sorted from blood, sampled in a trial of the OX40 agonist ivuxolimab. The receptors stem from an adult with an advanced solid tumor such as melanoma, head and neck, liver or kidney cancer.

The chain carries TRBV7-3 and TRBJ2-1; no definite D call. Between the trimmed V and J ends, which lost 1 base and 0 bases, there was a span of 7 bases. The CDR3 has 15 residues. The germline V gene has CDR1 SGHTA and CDR2 FQGTGA. The CDR3 loop is CASSLSGDSYNEQFF. The DNA for the CDR3 is TGTGCCAGCAGCTTAAGTGGGGACTCCTACAATGAGCAGTTCTTC.

The chain couples TRBV14 to TRBJ1-6; 9 bases fit TRBD1. J was trimmed by 10 bases and V by 4 bases; bases with no gene match: 17. Germline V CDR1 and CDR2: SGHDN, FVKESK. The CDR3 covers 18 residues. The CDR3 coding sequence is TGTGCCAGCAGCCCAAATTTGGGAAGGACAGGGGCAAGGTCACCCCTCCACTTT. Translated, it gives CASSPNLGRTGARSPLHF.

This rearrangement joins TRBV5-6 to TRBJ2-7; 8 bases are a match to TRBD2. This CDR3 is 15 amino acids long. The junction had 10 bases not matched to a gene; V was cut back by 2 bases and J by 6 bases. Germline values: CDR1 SGHDT, CDR2 YYEEEE. CDR3 in DNA: TGTGCCAGCAGCTTCTGGGCTAGCGGGCCGGTCGAGCAGTACGTC. This translates into CASSFWASGPVEQYV.

V usage is TRBV30 and J usage is TRBJ2-1; TRBD1 agrees at 7 bases. Trimming cost V 4 bases and J 3 bases; bases outside gene matches: 3. Germline lookup yields CDR1 GTSNPN and CDR2 SVGIG (reference sequence). The CDR3 has 13 residues. CDR3 protein: CAWNRDSYNEQFF. CDR3 bases: TGTGCCTGGAACCGGGACAGCTACAATGAGCAGTTCTTC.

The rearrangement joins TRBV2 to TRBJ1-4; 8 nucleotides match TRBD1. CDR1 and CDR2 from the germline V gene are SNHLY and FYNNEI. With 1 base clipped from V and 2 bases from J, the junction kept 3 bases outside the gene matches. The CDR3 runs to 16 residues. The CDR3 sequence: CASSEDRGFTNEKLFF. The CDR3 nucleotides read TGTGCCAGCAGTGAAGACAGGGGGTTCACTAATGAAAAACTGTTTTTT.